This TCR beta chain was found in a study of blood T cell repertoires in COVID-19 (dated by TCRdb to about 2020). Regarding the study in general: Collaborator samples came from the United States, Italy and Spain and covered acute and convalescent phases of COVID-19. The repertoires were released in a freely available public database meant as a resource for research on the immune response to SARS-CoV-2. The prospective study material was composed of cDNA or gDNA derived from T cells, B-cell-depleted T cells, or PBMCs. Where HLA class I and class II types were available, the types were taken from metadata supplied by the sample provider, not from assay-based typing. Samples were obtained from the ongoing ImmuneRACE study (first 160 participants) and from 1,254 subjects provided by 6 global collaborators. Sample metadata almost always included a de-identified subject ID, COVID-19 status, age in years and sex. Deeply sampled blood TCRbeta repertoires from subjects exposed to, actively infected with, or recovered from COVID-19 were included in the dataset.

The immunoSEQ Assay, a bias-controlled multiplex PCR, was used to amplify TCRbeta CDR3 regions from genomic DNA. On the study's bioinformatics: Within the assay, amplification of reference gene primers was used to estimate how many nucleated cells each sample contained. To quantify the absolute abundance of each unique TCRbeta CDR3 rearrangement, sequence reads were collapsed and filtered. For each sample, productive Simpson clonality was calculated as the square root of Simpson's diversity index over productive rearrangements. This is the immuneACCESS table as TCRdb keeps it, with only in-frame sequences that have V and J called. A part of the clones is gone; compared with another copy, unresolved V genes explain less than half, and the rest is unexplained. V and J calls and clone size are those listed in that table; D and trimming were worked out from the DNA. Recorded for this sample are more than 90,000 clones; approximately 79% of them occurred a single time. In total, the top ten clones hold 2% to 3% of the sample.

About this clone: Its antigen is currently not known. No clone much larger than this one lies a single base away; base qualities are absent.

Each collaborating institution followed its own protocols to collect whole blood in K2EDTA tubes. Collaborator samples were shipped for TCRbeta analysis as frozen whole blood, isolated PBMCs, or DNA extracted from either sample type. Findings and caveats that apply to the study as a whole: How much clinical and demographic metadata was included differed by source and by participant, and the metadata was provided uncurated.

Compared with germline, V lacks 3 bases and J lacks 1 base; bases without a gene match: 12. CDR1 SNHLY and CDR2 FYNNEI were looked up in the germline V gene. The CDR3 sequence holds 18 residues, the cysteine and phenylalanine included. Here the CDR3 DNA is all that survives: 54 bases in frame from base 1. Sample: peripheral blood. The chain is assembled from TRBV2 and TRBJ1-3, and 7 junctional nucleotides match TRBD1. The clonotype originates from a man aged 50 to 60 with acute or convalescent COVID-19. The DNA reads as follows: TGTGCCAGCAGTGAGTTCCGCTCCCAACAGGGGTCTGGAAACACCATATATTTT. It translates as CASSEFRSQQGSGNTIYF.